Listed here is a single TCR beta chain. The antigen remains undetermined. This specimen comes from a study of T cells in narcolepsy. Study context: Donors had narcolepsy type 1 or type 2, or were healthy controls.

Findings and limits, study-wide: Same-patient CSF and blood CD4+ T cell clonotypes included HCRT-specific and TRIB2-specific autoreactive ones.

The table came from immunoSEQ multiplex PCR; TCRdb's copy has only in-frame clones and leaves some out. The sample includes 25,000 to 35,000 clones, less than 85% seen only once; the top ten take 6% to 7%. The V segment lost 5 bases and the J segment 3 bases; nucleotides outside the gene matches: 6. CDR1 is MDHEN and CDR2 is SYDVKM in the germline V gene. CDR3 length: 16 amino acids. The TCR originated in a human donor in good health. Input material: memory (CD45RA-) CD4+ T cells from blood. The chain has TRBV28 and TRBJ2-2, with TRBD1 identical over 10 bases. CDR3 protein: CASSLAGQGYTGELFF. In nucleotides, the CDR3 is TGTGCCAGCAGTCTGGCGGGACAGGGGTACACCGGGGAGCTGTTTTTT.